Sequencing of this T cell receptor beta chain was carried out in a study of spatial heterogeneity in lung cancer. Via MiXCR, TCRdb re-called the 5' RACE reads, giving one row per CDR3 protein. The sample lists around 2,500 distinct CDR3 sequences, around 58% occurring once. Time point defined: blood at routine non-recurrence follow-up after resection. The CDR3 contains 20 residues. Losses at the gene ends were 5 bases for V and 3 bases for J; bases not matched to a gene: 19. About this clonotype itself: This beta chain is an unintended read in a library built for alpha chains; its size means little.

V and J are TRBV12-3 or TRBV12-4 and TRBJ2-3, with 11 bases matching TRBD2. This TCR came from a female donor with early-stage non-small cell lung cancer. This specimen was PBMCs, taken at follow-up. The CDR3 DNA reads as TGTGCCAGCAGTCGTAGGAGGGTCTCTAGCGGGAGGTCATTAACAGATACGCAGTATTTT. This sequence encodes CASSRRRVSSGRSLTDTQYF.